Following are 11 T cell receptor beta chains from one sample sequenced in a study of blood T cell repertoires in COVID-19. TCRdb's table, derived via immunoSEQ multiplex PCR, lists solely in-frame clones and lacks some. This sample has tens of thousands of clones; 87% occur once, and the top ten carry roughly 5.3%. The specimen sequenced was peripheral blood. These receptors were collected from an elderly man in a cohort sampled during active COVID-19.

The chain carries TRBV2 and TRBJ2-7, with TRBD2 matching 8 bases. Losses at the gene ends were 10 bases for V and 0 bases for J; bases not matched to a gene: 5. Looked up from germline, CDR1 is SNHLY and CDR2 is FYNNEI. The CDR3 runs 13 residues. The CDR3 is CATGRGSSYEQYF. The CDR3 region has the DNA TGTGCCACCGGGAGGGGGAGCTCCTACGAGCAGTACTTC.

V and J are TRBV6-5 and TRBJ2-5, with D perhaps TRBD2 (7 bases). The CDR3 is 14 amino acids. Germline V gene sequence: CDR1 MNHEY, CDR2 SVGAGI. The ends were cut back, 7 bases at V and 4 bases at J, with 16 bases in the middle. The CDR3 DNA is TGTGCCAGCACCTCGATAGGGGGGGGAGAGACCCAGTACTTC. The encoded protein is CASTSIGGGETQYF.

The rearrangement links TRBV30 to TRBJ1-6; 9 bases are shared with TRBD1. The CDR3 is made up of 14 amino acids. J was trimmed by 10 bases and V by 4 bases; bases with no gene match: 8. From germline, CDR1 is GTSNPN and CDR2 SVGIG (reference sequence). The CDR3 coding sequence is TGTGCCTGGAACGGCGGACAGGGGAGGTCACCCCTCCACTTT. Translated, it gives CAWNGGQGRSPLHF.

This clone has a handful of counts. The chain recombines TRBV20-1 with TRBJ2-3; no reliable D call. Trimming took off 3 bases at V and 2 bases at J, with 6 bases between the two ends. This CDR3 comprises 12 residues. Germline CDR1 and CDR2: DFQATT and SNEGSKA (reference sequence). The CDR3 DNA sequence: TGCAGTGCTAGTCCCAACACAGATACGCAGTATTTT. Its translation is CSASPNTDTQYF.

This rearrangement joins TRBV3-1 (or the pseudogene TRBV3-2) to TRBJ1-4; 8 positions match TRBD1. The V and J ends lost 1 base and 2 bases, in that order; junction bases with no gene match: 9. CDR1 LGHDT and CDR2 YNNKEL come from the germline V gene (reference sequence). The CDR3 covers 18 residues. The CDR3 loop reads CASSQVPDRVRTNEKLFF. The CDR3 DNA reads as TGTGCCAGCAGCCAAGTCCCGGACAGGGTCAGGACTAATGAAAAACTGTTTTTT.

V gene TRBV7-9 combines with J gene TRBJ2-7, with D perhaps matching TRBD2 (6 bases). Trimming left V 5 bases short and J 7 bases short, with 15 bases between. Germline V gene lookup returns CDR1 SEHNR and CDR2 FQNEAQ (reference sequence). The CDR3 is 13 amino acids. DNA for the CDR3: TGTGCCAGCAGCCGGGACTCGGCGGGAGAGCAGTACTTC. It is translated as CASSRDSAGEQYF.

V gene TRBV19 combines with J gene TRBJ1-6; 8 bases fit TRBD1. The CDR3 is 16 amino acids. The germline V gene encodes CDR1 LNHDA and CDR2 SQIVND (reference sequence). With V trimmed by 5 bases and J by 7 bases, 10 bases remained unmatched. The CDR3 DNA follows: TGTGCCAGTAGTGGACAGGGTCCAGCGAGCAATTCACCCCTCCACTTT. Its protein product is CASSGQGPASNSPLHF.

This clone was counted only a few times. The chain employs TRBV19 and TRBJ2-2; 7 nucleotides line up with TRBD2. Germline CDR1 LNHDA, CDR2 SQIVND (reference sequence). Trimming cost V 3 bases and J 7 bases; bases outside gene matches: 14. The CDR3 runs to 17 residues. CDR3 amino acids: CASSIYVGHPGGGELFF. The CDR3 region has the DNA TGTGCCAGTAGTATCTATGTCGGGCACCCGGGGGGCGGGGAGCTGTTTTTT.

This clone was seen a single time. This chain uses TRBV5-1 with TRBJ1-2; the match to TRBD1 covers 11 bases. The germline V gene has CDR1 SGHRS and CDR2 YFSETQ. Unmatched junction bases numbered 11, after V lost 4 bases and J lost 6 bases. The CDR3 loop spans 16 amino acids. CDR3 amino acids: CASSENPGQGGHGYTF. CDR3 DNA sequence: TGCGCCAGCAGCGAAAACCCGGGACAGGGGGGCCATGGCTACACCTTC.

This clone was recorded only once. The chain has TRBV9 and TRBJ2-3; the match to TRBD2 covers 7 bases. This CDR3 comprises 16 residues. The V gene's germline CDR1 is SGDLS and CDR2 YYNGEE. V was clipped by 0 bases and J by 3 bases; unmatched bases: 7. CDR3 bases: TGTGCCAGCAGCGTAGGTCGTAGCGGGTTGACAGATACGCAGTATTTT. Residues: CASSVGRSGLTDTQYF.

The chain joins TRBV27 to TRBJ2-7, with TRBD1 identical over 12 bases. This CDR3 is 15 amino acids long. V gave up 5 bases and J gave up 4 bases; unmatched junction bases: 6. The germline CDR1 and CDR2 sequences are MNHEY and SMNVEV (reference sequence). CDR3 protein: CASSPRDRGLYEQYF. In DNA, the CDR3 is TGTGCCAGCAGTCCGAGGGACAGGGGGCTATACGAGCAGTACTTC.